A single sample is the source of the 8 T cell receptor beta chains below, sequenced in a study of CD8 T cells in ankylosing spondylitis. TCRdb recomputed calls from the 5' RACE reads with MiXCR, one row per CDR3 protein. The sample shows over 150,000 distinct CDR3 sequences, 9.5% to 15% of them seen only once. Sequenced material: blood, either unsorted or a sorted T cell fraction (not recorded which). These receptors all come from a male donor with ankylosing spondylitis or in good health (not recorded which).

This clonotype was observed a few times. V is TRBV29-1 and J is TRBJ1-1; D not resolved. CDR3 length: 12 amino acids. Trimming took 8 bases from V and 0 from J, leaving 10 bases between them. The germline V gene has CDR1 SQVTM and CDR2 ANQGSEA. The CDR3 bases are TGCAGCCCCACAGAGATGAACACTGAAGCTTTCTTT. The encoded protein is CSPTEMNTEAFF.

This clonotype appeared a few times. The rearrangement joins TRBV20-1 to TRBJ1-2, with D unresolved. Germline V gene data show CDR1 as DFQATT and CDR2 as SNEGSKA (reference sequence). The V end lost 0 bases, the J end lost 8 bases, and 10 bases lay between the germline ends. This CDR3 has 12 residues. The CDR3 nucleotides are TGCAGTGCTAGAGACCAGGAAGGAGGCTACACCTTC. It is translated as CSARDQEGGYTF.

The chain links TRBV14 to TRBJ1-1; D uncertain. The V gene lost 0 bases and the J gene lost 0 bases, with 11 bases spanning the gap. The CDR3 is made up of 16 amino acids. The germline gives CDR1 SGHDN, CDR2 FVKESK. CDR3 coding DNA: TGTGCCAGCAGCCAAGAGCCTAAGATGATGAACACTGAAGCTTTCTTT. Amino acids: CASSQEPKMMNTEAFF.

The rearrangement uses TRBV5-1 and TRBJ2-3, with 7 bases that match TRBD1. The CDR3 extends over 16 amino acids. The V gene's germline CDR1 is SGHRS and CDR2 YFSETQ. With 4 bases clipped from V and 0 bases from J, the junction kept 8 bases outside the gene matches. In DNA, the CDR3 is TGCGCCAGCAGCCCGGACAGGTCTACTAGCACAGATACGCAGTATTTT. This gives the protein CASSPDRSTSTDTQYF. Full variable domain (remainder filled in from reference TRBV5-1 and TRBJ2-3): KAGVTQTPRYLIKTRGQQVTLSCSPISGHRSVSWYQQTPGQGLQFLFEYFSETQRNKGNFPGRFSGRQFSNSRSEMNVSTLELGDSALYLCASSPDRSTSTDTQYFGPGTRLTVL.

This sequence joins TRBV6-1 and TRBJ2-6; D remains ambiguous. The CDR3 runs to 16 residues. Germline V gene data show CDR1 as MNHNS and CDR2 as SASEGT. V gave up 3 bases and J gave up 0 bases, with 9 bases separating them. The CDR3 DNA reads as TGTGCCAGCAGTGATAGGTCCGGCTCTGGGGCCAACGTCCTGACTTTC. Amino acids: CASSDRSGSGANVLTF.

This clonotype was picked up many times. The chain carries TRBV5-1 and TRBJ1-2; no definite D call. CDR3 length equals 14 residues. Germline-derived CDR1 and CDR2 are SGHRS and YFSETQ. The V gene lost 1 base and the J gene lost 6 bases, with 13 bases spanning the gap. As DNA, the CDR3 is TGCGCCAGCAGCTTGTGGGATCCTATGAATGGCTACACCTTC. Its translation is CASSLWDPMNGYTF.

This clonotype occurred a few times. The chain is built from TRBV2 and TRBJ1-2, with D perhaps TRBD1 (5 bases). There are 16 residues in the CDR3. Germline V CDR1 and CDR2: SNHLY, FYNNEI. V lost 3 bases and J 8 bases, leaving 22 bases between the germline ends. CDR3 sequence: CASSDPLVQGGDGYTF. DNA of the CDR3: TGTGCCAGCAGTGATCCCCTGGTGCAGGGAGGAGACGGCTACACCTTC.

V is TRBV20-1 and J is TRBJ1-2; D is uncertain. Deletions cut 0 bases from V and 8 bases from J, with 7 bases between. CDR1 and CDR2 from the germline V gene are DFQATT and SNEGSKA (reference sequence). CDR3 size: 11 residues. The chain's CDR3 is CSARDLGGYTF. CDR3 DNA: TGCAGTGCTAGAGATCTAGGGGGCTACACCTTC.